This T cell receptor (beta chain) emerged from a study of blood T cell repertoires in COVID-19. Overall study: Sites in the United States, Italy and Spain provided acute and convalescent COVID-19 samples. In each case, the material was cDNA or gDNA derived from T cells, B-cell-depleted T cells, or PBMCs.

As handled by the study authors: Amplifying reference gene primers gave estimates of nucleated cell counts. Sequencing used immunoSEQ multiplex PCR; TCRdb keeps in-frame clones, though not all of them. Clonal size and the V and J genes are those of that table, whereas D and trimming came from the DNA. There are fewer than 100,000 clones in the sample; 80% occur only once, and 10% lies in the top ten. The CDR3 is 13 residues long. Germline trimming cut 6 bases from V and 7 bases from J; bases unmatched to any gene: 8. Germline V lookup: CDR1 MNHEY, CDR2 SVGAGI. The sequenced material came from peripheral blood. The receptor was isolated from a woman aged 70 to 79 with acute or convalescent COVID-19. The rearrangement links TRBV6-5 to TRBJ1-2, with 7 bases lining up with TRBD1. As DNA, the CDR3 is TGTGCCAGCAGATCGACAGGGATCGGTGGCTACACCTTC. Translating it yields CASRSTGIGGYTF.